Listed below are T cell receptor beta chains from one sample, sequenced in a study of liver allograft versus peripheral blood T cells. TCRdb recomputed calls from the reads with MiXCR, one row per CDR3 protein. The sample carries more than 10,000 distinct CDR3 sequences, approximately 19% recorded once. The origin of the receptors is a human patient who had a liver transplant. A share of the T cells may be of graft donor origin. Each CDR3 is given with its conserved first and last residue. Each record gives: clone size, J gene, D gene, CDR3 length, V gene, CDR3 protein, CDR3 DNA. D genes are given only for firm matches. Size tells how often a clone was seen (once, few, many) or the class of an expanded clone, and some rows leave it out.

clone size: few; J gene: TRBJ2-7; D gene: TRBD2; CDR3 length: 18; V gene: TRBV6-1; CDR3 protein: CASPGTGTSGLSSYEQYF; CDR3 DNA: TGTGCCAGCCCCGGAACCGGGACTAGCGGGTTGAGCTCCTACGAGCAGTACTTC
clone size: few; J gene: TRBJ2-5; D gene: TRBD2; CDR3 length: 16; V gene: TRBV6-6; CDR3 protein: CASSYSRGGGQETQYF; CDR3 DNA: TGTGCCAGCAGTTACTCCCGGGGGGGAGGCCAAGAGACCCAGTACTTC
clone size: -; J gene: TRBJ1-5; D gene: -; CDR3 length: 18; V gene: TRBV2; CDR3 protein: CASSLRRSDRNSNQPQHF; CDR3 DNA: TGTGCCAGCAGCTTAAGGAGATCGGACAGAAATAGCAATCAGCCCCAGCATTTT
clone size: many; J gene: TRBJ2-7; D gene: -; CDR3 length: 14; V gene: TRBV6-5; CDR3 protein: CASSYSPTGREQYF; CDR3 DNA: TGTGCCAGCAGTTACTCCCCCACAGGACGCGAGCAGTACTTC
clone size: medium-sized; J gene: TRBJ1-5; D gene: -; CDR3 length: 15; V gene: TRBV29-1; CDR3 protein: CSVEVQGSGNQPQHF; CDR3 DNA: TGCAGCGTTGAGGTCCAGGGTTCCGGCAATCAGCCCCAGCATTTT
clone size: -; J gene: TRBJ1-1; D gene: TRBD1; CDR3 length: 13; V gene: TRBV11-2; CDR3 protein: CASSGDSHTEAFF; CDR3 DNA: TGTGCCAGCAGCGGGGACAGCCACACTGAAGCTTTCTTT
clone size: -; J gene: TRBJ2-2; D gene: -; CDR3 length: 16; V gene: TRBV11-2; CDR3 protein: CASSLVGRKNTGELFF; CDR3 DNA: TGTGCCAGCAGCTTAGTGGGACGGAAAAACACCGGGGAGCTGTTTTTT
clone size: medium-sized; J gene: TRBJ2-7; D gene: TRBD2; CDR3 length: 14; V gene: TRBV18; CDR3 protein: CASSPASGSYEQYF; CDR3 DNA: TGTGCCAGCTCACCGGCTAGCGGGTCCTACGAGCAGTACTTC
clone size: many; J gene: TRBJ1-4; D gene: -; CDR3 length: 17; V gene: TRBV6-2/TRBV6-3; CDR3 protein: CASSASPRRARLEKLFF; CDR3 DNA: TGTGCCAGCAGTGCGAGCCCCCGCCGCGCCCGACTTGAAAAACTGTTTTTT
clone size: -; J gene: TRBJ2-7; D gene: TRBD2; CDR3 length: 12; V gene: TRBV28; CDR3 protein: CASSLPASGQYF; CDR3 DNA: TGTGCCAGCAGTTTACCGGCTAGCGGACAGTACTTC
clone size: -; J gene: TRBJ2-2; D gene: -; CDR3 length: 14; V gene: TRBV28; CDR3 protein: CASSFWENTGELFF; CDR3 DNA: TGTGCCAGCAGTTTCTGGGAGAACACCGGGGAGCTGTTTTTT
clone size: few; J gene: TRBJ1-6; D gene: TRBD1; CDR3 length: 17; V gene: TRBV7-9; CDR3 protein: CASSLGLGTGALSPLHF; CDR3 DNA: TGTGCCAGCAGCTTAGGATTGGGGACAGGTGCCCTTTCACCCCTCCACTTT
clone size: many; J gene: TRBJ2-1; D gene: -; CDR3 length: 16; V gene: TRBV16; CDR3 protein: CASSQRDPSNYNEQFF; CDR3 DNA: TGTGCCAGCAGCCAGAGGGACCCTTCCAACTACAATGAGCAGTTCTTC
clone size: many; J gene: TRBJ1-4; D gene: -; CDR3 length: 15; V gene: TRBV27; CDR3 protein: CASRYAGATNEKLFF; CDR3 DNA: TGTGCCAGCCGTTACGCAGGTGCAACTAATGAAAAACTGTTTTTT
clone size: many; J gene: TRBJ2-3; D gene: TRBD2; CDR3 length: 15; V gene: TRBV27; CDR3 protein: CASTALAGAVDTQYF; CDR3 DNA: TGTGCCAGCACCGCCCTAGCGGGAGCGGTAGATACGCAGTATTTT
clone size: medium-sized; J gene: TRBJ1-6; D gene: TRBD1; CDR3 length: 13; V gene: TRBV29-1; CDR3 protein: CSAGDRDSSPLHF; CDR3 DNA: TGCAGCGCGGGGGACAGGGATAGCTCACCCCTCCACTTT
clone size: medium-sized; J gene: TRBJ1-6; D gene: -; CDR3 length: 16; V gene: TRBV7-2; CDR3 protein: CASSLVAGVGNSPLHF; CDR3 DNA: TGTGCCAGCAGCTTAGTGGCAGGAGTAGGTAATTCACCCCTCCACTTT
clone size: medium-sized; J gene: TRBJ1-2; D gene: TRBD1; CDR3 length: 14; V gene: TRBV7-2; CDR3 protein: CASSLQGTLAGYTF; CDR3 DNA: TGTGCCAGCAGTCTACAGGGGACATTGGCTGGCTACACCTTC
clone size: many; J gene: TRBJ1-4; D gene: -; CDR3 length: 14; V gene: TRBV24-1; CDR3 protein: CATSDPGVQEKLFF; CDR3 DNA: TGTGCCACCAGTGACCCAGGGGTGCAGGAAAAACTGTTTTTT
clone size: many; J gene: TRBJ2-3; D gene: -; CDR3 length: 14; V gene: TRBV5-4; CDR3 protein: CASSLGRETDTQYF; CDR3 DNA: TGTGCCAGCAGCTTAGGTAGGGAAACAGATACGCAGTATTTT
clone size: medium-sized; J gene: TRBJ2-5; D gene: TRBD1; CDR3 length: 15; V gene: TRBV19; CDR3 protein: CASSDRRQGGETQYF; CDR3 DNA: TGTGCCAGTAGTGATAGGAGACAGGGGGGTGAGACCCAGTACTTC
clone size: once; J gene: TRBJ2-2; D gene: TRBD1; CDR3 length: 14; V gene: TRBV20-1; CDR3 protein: CSARMTGGVGELFF; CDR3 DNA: TGCAGTGCTAGAATGACAGGGGGTGTCGGGGAGCTGTTTTTT
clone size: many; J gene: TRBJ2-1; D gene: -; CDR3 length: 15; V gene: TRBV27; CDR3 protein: CASSLNSDGYNEQFF; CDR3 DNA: TGTGCCAGCAGTTTAAATTCGGACGGATACAATGAGCAGTTCTTC
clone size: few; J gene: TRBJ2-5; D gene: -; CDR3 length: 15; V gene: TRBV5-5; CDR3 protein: CASSLWGGGGETQYF; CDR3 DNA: TGTGCCAGCAGCTTGTGGGGGGGGGGCGGTGAGACCCAGTACTTC
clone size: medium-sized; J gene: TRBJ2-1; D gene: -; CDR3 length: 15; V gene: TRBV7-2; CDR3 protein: CASSLRVGPYGEQFF; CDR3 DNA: TGTGCCAGCAGCTTACGAGTCGGGCCTTATGGTGAGCAGTTCTTC
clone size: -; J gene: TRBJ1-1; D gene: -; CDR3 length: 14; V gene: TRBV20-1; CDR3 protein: CSAQEGHSNTEAFF; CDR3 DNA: TGCAGTGCCCAGGAGGGACATTCGAACACTGAAGCTTTCTTT
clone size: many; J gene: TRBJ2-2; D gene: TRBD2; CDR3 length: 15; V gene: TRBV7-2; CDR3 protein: CASSPSGGNTGELFF; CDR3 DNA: TGTGCCAGCAGCCCCAGCGGGGGGAACACCGGGGAGCTGTTTTTT
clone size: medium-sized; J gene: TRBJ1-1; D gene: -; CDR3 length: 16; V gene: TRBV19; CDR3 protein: CASSIGGSGTNTEAFF; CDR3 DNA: TGTGCCAGTAGTATAGGGGGTTCAGGGACGAACACTGAAGCTTTCTTT
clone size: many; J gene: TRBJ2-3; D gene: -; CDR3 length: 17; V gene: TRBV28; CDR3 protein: CASSTAYGRTDSDTQYF; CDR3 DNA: TGTGCCAGCAGCACGGCCTATGGTAGGACCGATTCGGATACGCAGTATTTT
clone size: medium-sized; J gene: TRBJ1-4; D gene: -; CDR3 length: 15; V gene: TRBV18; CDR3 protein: CASSPELQKNEKLFF; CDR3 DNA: TGTGCCAGCTCACCAGAATTGCAGAAAAATGAAAAACTGTTTTTT
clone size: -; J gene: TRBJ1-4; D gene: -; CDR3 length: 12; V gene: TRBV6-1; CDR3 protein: CASSAARRNLFF; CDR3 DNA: TGTGCCAGCAGTGCCGCAAGGAGGAATCTGTTTTTT
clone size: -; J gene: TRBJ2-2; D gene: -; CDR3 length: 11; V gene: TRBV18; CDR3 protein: CASSSRGELFF; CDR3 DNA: TGTGCCAGCTCATCTCGGGGGGAGCTGTTTTTT
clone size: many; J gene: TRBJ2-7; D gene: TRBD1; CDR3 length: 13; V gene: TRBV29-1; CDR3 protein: CSVRAQGSYEQYF; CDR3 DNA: TGCAGCGTCAGGGCACAGGGGTCCTACGAGCAGTACTTC
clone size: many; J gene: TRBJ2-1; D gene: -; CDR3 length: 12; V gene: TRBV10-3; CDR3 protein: CAISRSYNEQFF; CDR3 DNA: TGTGCCATCAGCCGCTCCTACAATGAGCAGTTCTTC
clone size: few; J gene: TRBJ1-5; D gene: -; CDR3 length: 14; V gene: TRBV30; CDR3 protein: CAWSRGIGNQPQHF; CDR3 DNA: TGTGCCTGGTCCAGGGGCATAGGAAATCAGCCCCAGCATTTT
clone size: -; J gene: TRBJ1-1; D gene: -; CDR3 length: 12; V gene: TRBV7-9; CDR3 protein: CASSLQGPEAFF; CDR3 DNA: TGTGCCAGCAGCTTACAAGGTCCTGAAGCTTTCTTT
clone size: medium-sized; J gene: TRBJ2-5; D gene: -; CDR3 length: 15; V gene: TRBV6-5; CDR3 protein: CASSEALGLGETQYF; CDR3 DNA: TGTGCCAGCAGTGAAGCCTTGGGGCTAGGGGAGACCCAGTACTTC
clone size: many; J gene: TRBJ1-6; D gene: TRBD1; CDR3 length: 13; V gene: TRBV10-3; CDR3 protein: CANQGALSSPLHF; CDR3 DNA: TGTGCCAACCAGGGGGCTCTTTCTTCACCCCTCCACTTT
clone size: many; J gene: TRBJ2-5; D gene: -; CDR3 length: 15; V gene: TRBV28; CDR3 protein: CASSAMSSFRETQYF; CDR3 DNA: TGTGCCAGCAGTGCCATGTCCAGCTTTCGGGAGACCCAGTACTTC
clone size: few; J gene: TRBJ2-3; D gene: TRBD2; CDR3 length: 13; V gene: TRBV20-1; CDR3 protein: CSASGLAGFGQYF; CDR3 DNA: TGCAGTGCTAGCGGACTAGCGGGGTTCGGGCAGTATTTT
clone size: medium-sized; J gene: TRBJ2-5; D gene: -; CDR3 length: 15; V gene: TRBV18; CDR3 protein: CASSPSDRGSETQYF; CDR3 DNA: TGTGCCAGCTCACCATCGGACAGAGGGTCAGAGACCCAGTACTTC
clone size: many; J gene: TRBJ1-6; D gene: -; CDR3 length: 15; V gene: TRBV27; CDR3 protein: CASTIRDHHNSPLHF; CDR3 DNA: TGTGCCAGCACCATCCGGGACCACCATAATTCACCCCTCCACTTT
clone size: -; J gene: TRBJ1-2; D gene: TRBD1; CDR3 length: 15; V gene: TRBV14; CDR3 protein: CASSQDPGQQYGYTF; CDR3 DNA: TGTGCCAGCAGCCAGGACCCGGGACAGCAGTATGGCTACACCTTC
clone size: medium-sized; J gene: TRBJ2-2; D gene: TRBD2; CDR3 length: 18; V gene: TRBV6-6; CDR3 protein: CASSYLGTSGSITGELFF; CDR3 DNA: TGTGCCAGCAGTTACCTCGGGACTAGCGGGAGTATTACCGGGGAGCTGTTTTTT
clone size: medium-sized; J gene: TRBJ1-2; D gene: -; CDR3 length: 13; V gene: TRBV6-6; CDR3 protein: CASSLREVRGYTF; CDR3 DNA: TGTGCCAGCAGCCTCAGGGAAGTAAGGGGCTACACCTTC
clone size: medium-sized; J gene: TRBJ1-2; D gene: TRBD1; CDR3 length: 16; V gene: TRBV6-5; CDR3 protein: CASSKGWTGGDYGYTF; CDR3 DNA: TGTGCCAGCAGTAAAGGCTGGACAGGGGGTGACTATGGCTACACCTTC
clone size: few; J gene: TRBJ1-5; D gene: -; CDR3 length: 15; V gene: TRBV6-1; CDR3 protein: CASSGEWWGNQPQHF; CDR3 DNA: TGTGCCAGCAGCGGGGAGTGGTGGGGCAATCAGCCCCAGCATTTT
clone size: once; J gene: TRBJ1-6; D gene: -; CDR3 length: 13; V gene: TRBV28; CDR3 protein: CASRPTGRSPLHF; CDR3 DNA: TGTGCCAGCAGACCCACAGGGAGGTCACCCCTCCACTTT
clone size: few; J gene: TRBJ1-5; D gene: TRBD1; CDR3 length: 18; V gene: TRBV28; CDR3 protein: CASSRLDRGKISNQPQHF; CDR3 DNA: TGTGCCAGCAGTCGACTAGACAGGGGGAAAATTAGCAATCAGCCCCAGCATTTT
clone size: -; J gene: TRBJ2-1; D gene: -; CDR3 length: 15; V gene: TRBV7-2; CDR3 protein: CASSRRRTENNEQFF; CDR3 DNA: TGTGCCAGCAGCCGCCGCAGGACAGAAAACAATGAGCAGTTCTTC